Here is one TCR beta chain with its context. The sample comes from a study of T-cell memory formation after mild COVID-19. There are 12 residues in the CDR3. Germline V gene sequence: CDR1 MGHRA, CDR2 YSYEKL. Trimming removed 2 bases from V and 8 bases from J, with 6 bases in between. MiXCR, applied by TCRdb to the 5' RACE reads, yields one record per CDR3 protein. This sample carries 450,000 to 650,000 distinct CDR3 sequences, about 20% of them seen once, and the ten largest clones take roughly an eighth. The receptor was derived from an adult woman who had mild COVID-19 (a few samples of this study predate the infection). Cell type and time point are not known. The specimen sequenced was PBMCs or a T cell subset sorted from them (not recorded which). The chain links TRBV4-1 to TRBJ1-4; D is uncertain. CDR3 DNA sequence: TGCGCCAGCAGCCAACGAGGGGAAAAACTGTTTTTT. Translating it yields CASSQRGEKLFF.